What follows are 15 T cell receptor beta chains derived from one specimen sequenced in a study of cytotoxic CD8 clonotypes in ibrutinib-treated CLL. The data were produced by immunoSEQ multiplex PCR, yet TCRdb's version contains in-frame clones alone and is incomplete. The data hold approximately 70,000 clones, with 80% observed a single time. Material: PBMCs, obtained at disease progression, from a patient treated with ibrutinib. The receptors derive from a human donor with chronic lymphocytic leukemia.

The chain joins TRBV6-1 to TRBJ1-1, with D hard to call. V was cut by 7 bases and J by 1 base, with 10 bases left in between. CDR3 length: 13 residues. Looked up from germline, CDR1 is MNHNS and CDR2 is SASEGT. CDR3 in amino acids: CASNLLENTEAFF. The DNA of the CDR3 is TGTGCCAGCAACCTACTAGAGAACACTGAAGCTTTCTTT.

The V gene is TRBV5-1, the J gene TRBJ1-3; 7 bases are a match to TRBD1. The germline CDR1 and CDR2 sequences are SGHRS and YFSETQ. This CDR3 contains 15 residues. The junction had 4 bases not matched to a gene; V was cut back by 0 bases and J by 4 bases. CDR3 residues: CASSLATGVGNTIYF. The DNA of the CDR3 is TGCGCCAGCAGCTTGGCAACAGGGGTCGGAAACACCATATATTTT. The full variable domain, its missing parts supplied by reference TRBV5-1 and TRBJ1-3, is KAGVTQTPRYLIKTRGQQVTLSCSPISGHRSVSWYQQTPGQGLQFLFEYFSETQRNKGNFPGRFSGRQFSNSRSEMNVSTLELGDSALYLCASSLATGVGNTIYFGEGSWLTVV.

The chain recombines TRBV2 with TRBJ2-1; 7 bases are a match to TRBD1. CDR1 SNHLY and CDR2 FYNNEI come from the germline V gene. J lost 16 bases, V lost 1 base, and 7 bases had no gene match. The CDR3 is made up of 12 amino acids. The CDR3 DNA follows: TGTGCCAGCAGTGAAGTGGGGACAGAGGGTTTCTTC. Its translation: CASSEVGTEGFF.

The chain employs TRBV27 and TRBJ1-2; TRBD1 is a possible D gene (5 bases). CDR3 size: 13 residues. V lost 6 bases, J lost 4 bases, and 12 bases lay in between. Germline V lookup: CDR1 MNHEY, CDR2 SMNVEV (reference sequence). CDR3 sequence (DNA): TGTGCCAGCAGCCTAGGGGTACCCTATGGCTACACCTTC. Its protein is CASSLGVPYGYTF.

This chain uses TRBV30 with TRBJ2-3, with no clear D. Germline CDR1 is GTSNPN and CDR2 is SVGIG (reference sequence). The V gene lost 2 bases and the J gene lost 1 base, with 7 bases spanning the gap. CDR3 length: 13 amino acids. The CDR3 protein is CAWSSARTDTQYF. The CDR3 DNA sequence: TGTGCCTGGAGTTCCGCGCGCACAGATACGCAGTATTTT.

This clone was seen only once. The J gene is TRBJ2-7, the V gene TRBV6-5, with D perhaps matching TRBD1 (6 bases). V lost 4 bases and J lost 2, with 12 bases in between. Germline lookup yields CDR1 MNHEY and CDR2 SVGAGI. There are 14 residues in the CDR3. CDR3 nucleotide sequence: TGTGCCAGCAGTTCCGCCACAGGGACCTACGAGCAGTACTTC. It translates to CASSSATGTYEQYF.

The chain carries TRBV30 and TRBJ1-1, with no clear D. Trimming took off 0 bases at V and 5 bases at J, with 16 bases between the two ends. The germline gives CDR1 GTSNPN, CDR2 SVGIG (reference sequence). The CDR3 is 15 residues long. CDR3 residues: CAWSVLGSSATEAFF. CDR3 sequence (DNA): TGTGCCTGGAGTGTACTGGGGAGTAGTGCAACTGAAGCTTTCTTT.

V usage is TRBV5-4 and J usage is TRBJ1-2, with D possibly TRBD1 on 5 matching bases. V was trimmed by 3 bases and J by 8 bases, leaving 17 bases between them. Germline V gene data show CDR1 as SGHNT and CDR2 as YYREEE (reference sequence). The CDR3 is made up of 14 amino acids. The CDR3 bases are TGTGCCAGCAGCTCCCCGTGGGTCGGGGCCGGCTACACCTTC. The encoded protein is CASSSPWVGAGYTF.

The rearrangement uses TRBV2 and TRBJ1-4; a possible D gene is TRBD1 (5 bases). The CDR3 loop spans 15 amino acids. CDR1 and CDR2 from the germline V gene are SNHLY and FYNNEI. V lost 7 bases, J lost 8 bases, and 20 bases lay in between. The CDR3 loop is CASTTDGGGNEKLFF. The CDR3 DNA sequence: TGTGCCAGCACTACAGACGGGGGGGGAAACGAAAAACTGTTTTTT.

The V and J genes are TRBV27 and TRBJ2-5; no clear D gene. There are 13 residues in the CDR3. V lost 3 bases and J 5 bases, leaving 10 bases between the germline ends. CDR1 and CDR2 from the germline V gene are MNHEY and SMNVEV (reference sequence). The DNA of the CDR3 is TGTGCCAGCAGTTTCCGAGGATGGGAGACCCAGTACTTC. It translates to CASSFRGWETQYF.

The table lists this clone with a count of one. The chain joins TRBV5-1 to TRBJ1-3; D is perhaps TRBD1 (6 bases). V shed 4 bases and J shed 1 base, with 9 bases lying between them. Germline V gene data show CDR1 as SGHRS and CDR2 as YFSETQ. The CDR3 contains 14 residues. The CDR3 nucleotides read TGCGCCAGCAGCCAACAGGGTTCTGGAAACACCATATATTTT. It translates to CASSQQGSGNTIYF. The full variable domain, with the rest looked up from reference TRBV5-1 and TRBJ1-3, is KAGVTQTPRYLIKTRGQQVTLSCSPISGHRSVSWYQQTPGQGLQFLFEYFSETQRNKGNFPGRFSGRQFSNSRSEMNVSTLELGDSALYLCASSQQGSGNTIYFGEGSWLTVV.

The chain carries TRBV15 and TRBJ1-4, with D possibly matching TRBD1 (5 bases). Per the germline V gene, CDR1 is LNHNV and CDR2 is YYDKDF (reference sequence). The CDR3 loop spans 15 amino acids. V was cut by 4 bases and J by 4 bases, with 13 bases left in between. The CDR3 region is CATSKRVRDNEKLFF. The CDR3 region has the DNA TGTGCCACCAGCAAGAGGGTCAGGGATAATGAAAAACTGTTTTTT.

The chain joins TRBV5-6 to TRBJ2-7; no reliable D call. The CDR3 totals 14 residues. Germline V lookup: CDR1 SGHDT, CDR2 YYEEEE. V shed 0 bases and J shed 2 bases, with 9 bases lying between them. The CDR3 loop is CASSLAYTPYEQYF. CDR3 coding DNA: TGTGCCAGCAGCTTGGCCTACACGCCCTACGAGCAGTACTTC.

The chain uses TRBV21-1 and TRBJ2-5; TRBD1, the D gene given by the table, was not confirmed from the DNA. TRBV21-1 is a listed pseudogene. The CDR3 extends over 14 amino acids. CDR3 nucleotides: TGTGCCAGCAGCAAAGGGACAGGGGAAGAGACCCAGTACTTC. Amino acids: CASSKGTGEETQYF.

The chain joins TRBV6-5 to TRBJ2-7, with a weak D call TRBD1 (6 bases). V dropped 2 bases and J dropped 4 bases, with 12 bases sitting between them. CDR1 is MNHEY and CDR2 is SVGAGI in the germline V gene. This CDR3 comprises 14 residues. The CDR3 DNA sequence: TGTGCCAGCAGTTACCGTACAGGGCCGTACGAGCAGTACTTC. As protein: CASSYRTGPYEQYF.